The 23 T cell receptor beta chains in this list originate from one sample, sequenced in a study of T cell repertoires in ileal Crohn's disease. The protocol was immunoSEQ multiplex PCR, while the TCRdb copy is restricted to in-frame clones and leaves out a portion. The table includes approximately 11,000 clones, around nine tenths detected once. The time point was: inflamed ileum from the surgical specimen. Material for sequencing was ileal tissue. The receptors come from an adult with Crohn's disease.

V gene TRBV2 combines with J gene TRBJ1-1; D gene unclear. Germline CDR1 and CDR2: SNHLY and FYNNEI. Between the trimmed V and J ends, which lost 4 bases and 4 bases, there was a span of 13 bases. The CDR3 extends over 14 amino acids. CDR3 sequence: CASSVRLSGTEAFF. The DNA for the CDR3 is TGTGCCAGCAGTGTCCGGCTGAGTGGCACTGAAGCTTTCTTT.

The chain is built from TRBV5-1 and TRBJ2-1; 9 bases fit TRBD2. CDR1 and CDR2 (germline): SGHRS, YFSETQ. The CDR3 is 18 residues long. The V segment lost 5 bases and the J segment 6 bases; nucleotides outside the gene matches: 18. The CDR3 reads CASRDLGSGGRASNEQFF. CDR3 DNA: TGCGCCAGCAGGGATTTGGGGAGTGGCGGGAGGGCCTCCAATGAGCAGTTCTTC.

This chain links TRBV14 with TRBJ1-1, with D hard to call. The CDR3 extends over 13 amino acids. With 5 bases removed from V and 4 bases from J, the gap between germline ends came to 11 bases. Germline CDR1 reads SGHDN; CDR2 reads FVKESK. As DNA, the CDR3 is TGTGCCAGCAGCTTAAGCATCGGCACTGAAGCTTTCTTT. Its protein is CASSLSIGTEAFF.

V is TRBV6-1 and J is TRBJ1-5; TRBD1 is a possible D gene (5 bases). Trimming stripped 9 bases from V and 0 bases from J, with 9 bases between. CDR1 is MNHNS and CDR2 is SASEGT in the germline V gene. The CDR3 is 13 residues long. The CDR3 DNA reads TGTGCCAGTCGGGGGTATAGCAATCAGCCCCAGCATTTT. As protein: CASRGYSNQPQHF.

The chain links TRBV11-1 to TRBJ2-5; TRBD1 is a possible D gene (5 bases). The CDR3 contains 14 residues. Germline CDR1 SGHAT, CDR2 FQDESV (reference sequence). Trimming stripped 2 bases from V and 1 base from J, with 8 bases between. The CDR3 coding sequence is TGTGCCAGCAGCTTACTGGGGCCCCAAGAGACCCAGTACTTC. Translating gives CASSLLGPQETQYF.

This clone was counted once. The rearrangement joins TRBV11-2 to TRBJ1-1; 7 positions agree with TRBD1. The trim removed 7 bases at V and 1 base at J, leaving 3 bases unmatched. The CDR3 extends over 13 amino acids. The germline CDR1 and CDR2 sequences are SGHAT and FQNNGV. CDR3 protein: CASMGQSNTEAFF. CDR3 in DNA: TGTGCCAGCATGGGACAGTCGAACACTGAAGCTTTCTTT.

The V gene is TRBV7-9, the J gene TRBJ1-2; D perhaps matches TRBD1 (5 bases). The CDR3 is 13 amino acids. V lost 5 bases and J 4 bases, leaving 11 bases between the germline ends. Germline lookup yields CDR1 SEHNR and CDR2 FQNEAQ (reference sequence). The CDR3 spells CASSPTGLYGYTF. The CDR3 nucleotides are TGTGCCAGCAGCCCCACAGGCCTCTATGGCTACACCTTC.

CDR3 in amino acids: CASSLGGRNSYEQYF. CDR3 sequence (DNA): TGCGCCAGCAGCTTGGGGGGACGTAACTCCTACGAGCAGTACTTC. The rearrangement joins TRBV5-1 to TRBJ2-7, with D possibly being TRBD1 or TRBD2 (5 bases each). This CDR3 has 15 amino acids. Per germline, CDR1 SGHRS and CDR2 YFSETQ. The ends were cut back, 0 bases at V and 0 bases at J, with 10 bases in the middle. Full variable domain (missing parts from reference TRBV5-1 and TRBJ2-7): KAGVTQTPRYLIKTRGQQVTLSCSPISGHRSVSWYQQTPGQGLQFLFEYFSETQRNKGNFPGRFSGRQFSNSRSEMNVSTLELGDSALYLCASSLGGRNSYEQYFGPGTRLTVT.

The chain is built from TRBV5-6 and TRBJ2-1; 9 positions match TRBD1. The germline gives CDR1 SGHDT, CDR2 YYEEEE. This CDR3 region has 15 residues. V shed 1 base and J 2 bases; nucleotides not matched to a gene: 1. CDR3 in DNA: TGTGCCAGCAGCTTGTACAGGGGGCCCTACAATGAGCAGTTCTTC. This translates into CASSLYRGPYNEQFF.

The J gene is TRBJ2-7, the V gene TRBV13; a weak D match, TRBD2 (5 bases). Trimming removed 6 bases from V and 5 bases from J, with 17 bases in between. Germline V gives CDR1 PRHDT, CDR2 FYEKMQ (reference sequence). The CDR3 spans 14 residues. CDR3: CASSEAGVEDEQYV. For the CDR3, the DNA is TGTGCCAGCAGTGAAGCCGGGGTGGAGGACGAGCAGTACGTC.

The chain has TRBV20-1 and TRBJ2-1; D unclear. The CDR3 runs to 10 residues. Germline values: CDR1 DFQATT, CDR2 SNEGSKA (reference sequence). Deletions cut 6 bases from V and 8 bases from J, with 8 bases between. The CDR3 protein is CSAKQDEQFF. The CDR3 DNA is TGCAGTGCCAAGCAAGATGAGCAGTTCTTC.

This clone was found a few times. This chain links TRBV30 with TRBJ2-3; 12 bases line up with TRBD2. Germline values: CDR1 GTSNPN, CDR2 SVGIG (reference sequence). The CDR3 is made up of 16 amino acids. V lost 2 bases and J lost 1; bases outside the gene matches: 4. CDR3 sequence reads: CAWSRGLAGGTDTQYF. CDR3 DNA: TGTGCCTGGAGTAGGGGACTAGCGGGCGGCACAGATACGCAGTATTTT.

V and J are TRBV28 and TRBJ2-7; D unclear. Germline V gene lookup returns CDR1 MDHEN and CDR2 SYDVKM. CDR3 size: 11 residues. Trimming pared 6 bases from V and 5 bases from J, leaving 8 bases between. The CDR3, as DNA: TGTGCCAGCAGCCGTAGCAACGAGCAGTACGTC. Translation gives CASSRSNEQYV.

This chain joins TRBV27 and TRBJ1-1; D gene unclear. The germline V gene encodes CDR1 MNHEY and CDR2 SMNVEV (reference sequence). The CDR3 consists of 13 residues. The V and J ends lost 5 bases and 1 base respectively, with 8 bases between them. For the CDR3, the DNA is TGTGCCAGCAGTGCGGAGCAGAACACTGAAGCTTTCTTT. Translated, it gives CASSAEQNTEAFF.

This clone is a singleton in its sample. The rearrangement uses TRBV6-8 and TRBJ2-7, with no clear D. Trimming cost V 6 bases and J 2 bases, with 8 bases left between them. The CDR3 contains 12 residues. Germline loops: CDR1 MNHGY, CDR2 SAAAGT. The CDR3 reads CASRWQTYEQYV. CDR3 DNA: TGTGCCAGCAGGTGGCAGACCTACGAGCAGTACGTC.

The V call is TRBV5-1, the J call TRBJ2-4, with TRBD2 matching over 15 bases. The germline CDR1 and CDR2 sequences are SGHRS and YFSETQ. This CDR3 region has 16 residues. Trimming cost V 4 bases and J 8 bases; bases outside gene matches: 7. DNA for the CDR3: TGCGCCAGCAGCCTAGGACTAGCGGGAGGGCAGGACATTCAGTACTTC. Its protein is CASSLGLAGGQDIQYF.

The rearrangement uses TRBV30 and TRBJ1-5, with a weak D call TRBD1 (5 bases). The CDR3 is 15 residues long. V was pared by 0 bases and J by 3 bases, with 12 bases between. Germline loops: CDR1 GTSNPN, CDR2 SVGIG (reference sequence). The CDR3 DNA sequence: TGTGCCTGGAGTGTAAAGGGGCGTAACAATCAGCCCCAGCATTTT. Protein sequence: CAWSVKGRNNQPQHF. Filled out from reference TRBV30 and TRBJ1-5, the complete variable domain reads SQTIHQWPATLVQPVGSPLSLECTVEGTSNPNLYWYRQAAGRGLQLLFYSVGIGQISSEVPQNLSASRPQDRQFILSSKKLLLSDSGFYLCAWSVKGRNNQPQHFGDGTRLSIL.

This sequence joins TRBV6-6 and TRBJ2-5; 7 nucleotides match TRBD1. There are 15 residues in the CDR3. Trimming at V came to 4 bases and at J to 0 bases, leaving 5 bases not matched to a gene. Germline CDR1 is MNHNY and CDR2 is SVGAGI (reference sequence). CDR3 DNA sequence: TGTGCCAGCAGTTCAAAGGGACAGAACCAAGAGACCCAGTACTTC. Translating gives CASSSKGQNQETQYF.

This clone was counted once. V gene TRBV18 combines with J gene TRBJ1-4; the D is unclear. V lost 1 base to trimming and J lost 5 bases, with 5 bases between them. Germline V gene lookup returns CDR1 KGHSH and CDR2 LQKENI. There are 13 residues in the CDR3. The CDR3 spells CASSPHRNEKLFF. The CDR3 DNA sequence: TGTGCCAGCTCACCACACCGGAATGAAAAACTGTTTTTT.

This chain joins TRBV7-2 and TRBJ2-3; 7 bases line up with TRBD2. Trimming at V came to 1 base and at J to 2 bases, leaving 6 bases not matched to a gene. CDR1 SGHTA and CDR2 FQGNSA come from the germline V gene. The CDR3 runs 16 residues. The CDR3 sequence: CASSLGAGVVTDTQYF. The CDR3 DNA follows: TGTGCCAGCAGCTTAGGGGCGGGAGTGGTCACAGATACGCAGTATTTT.

This chain links TRBV19 with TRBJ1-5; D is unclear. Germline V gene lookup returns CDR1 LNHDA and CDR2 SQIVND (reference sequence). This CDR3 has 15 residues. Trimming left V 5 bases short and J 0 bases short, with 11 bases between. In DNA form, the CDR3 reads TGTGCCAGTAGTGCAGACACCTATAGCAATCAGCCCCAGCATTTT. This encodes CASSADTYSNQPQHF. The full variable domain, in which reference TRBV19 and TRBJ1-5 provide the parts outside the CDR3, is DGGITQSPKYLFRKEGQNVTLSCEQNLNHDAMYWYRQDPGQGLRLIYYSQIVNDFQKGDIAEGYSVSREKKESFPLTVTSAQKNPTAFYLCASSADTYSNQPQHFGDGTRLSIL.

This chain links TRBV9 with TRBJ2-2, with D hard to call. Germline values: CDR1 SGDLS, CDR2 YYNGEE. V dropped 3 bases and J dropped 2 bases, with 5 bases sitting between them. The CDR3 loop spans 13 amino acids. The CDR3 sequence is CASSGLNTGELFF. CDR3 DNA: TGTGCCAGCAGCGGATTAAACACCGGGGAGCTGTTTTTT.

The CDR3 DNA reads TGTGCCAGCTCATCACAGGGGGTGAACACTGAAGCTTTCTTT. It translates to CASSSQGVNTEAFF. The chain joins TRBV18 to TRBJ1-1, with TRBD1 matching 8 bases. The J segment lost 0 bases and the V segment lost 5 bases, leaving 2 bases of the junction unmatched. The CDR3 consists of 14 residues. CDR1 KGHSH and CDR2 LQKENI come from the germline V gene.